This TCR beta chain appears in the sequencing data of a study of technical replicates of blood from a few donors. Germline CDR1 KGHSH, CDR2 LQKENI. This CDR3 spans 16 amino acids. V dropped 0 bases and J dropped 12 bases, with 23 bases sitting between them. TCRdb's table, derived via immunoSEQ multiplex PCR, lists solely in-frame clones and lacks some. This sample has 84,000 or so clones, with roughly 97% found just once. The chain has TRBV18 and TRBJ1-1; tentatively, D is TRBD1 (6 bases). The sequence was obtained from a human donor in good health. Sequencing was carried out using T cells isolated from PBMCs. CDR3 region: CASSPPGYNTGFGSFF. The CDR3 DNA follows: TGTGCCAGCTCACCACCGGGATATAACACAGGGTTCGGGTCTTTCTTT.